Below are 31 T cell receptor beta chains sequenced from a single sample in a study of T cell responses to AZD1222 COVID-19 vaccine. This table comes from immunoSEQ multiplex PCR, and its TCRdb copy is limited to in-frame clones, with some not included. This sample has approximately 110,000 clones; 80% to 90% occur once, and the top ten carry about 4%. This specimen was peripheral blood, taken 28 days after the second AZD1222 dose. The source is an adult who received the AZD1222 COVID-19 vaccine.

The table lists this clone with a count of one. V gene TRBV6-5 combines with J gene TRBJ2-5; D may match TRBD1 or TRBD2 (6 bases each). The germline V and J ends were trimmed by 6 bases and 4 bases, with 15 bases remaining between them. Germline values: CDR1 MNHEY, CDR2 SVGAGI. CDR3 length: 14 residues. CDR3 region: CASRRGATGETQYF. The CDR3, as DNA: TGTGCCAGCAGGAGGGGGGCTACTGGAGAGACCCAGTACTTC.

This rearrangement joins TRBV5-6 to TRBJ2-7; D is possibly TRBD1 or TRBD2 (5 bases each). Trimming removed 3 bases from V and 0 bases from J, with 13 bases in between. The germline V gene has CDR1 SGHDT and CDR2 YYEEEE. This CDR3 has 15 amino acids. In DNA, the CDR3 is TGTGCCAGCAGCTGGGGACCGGGAAGCTCCTACGAGCAGTACTTC. This codes for CASSWGPGSSYEQYF.

On this clone: Relative to the germline gene, one junction end is altered; a read error may explain this. The rearrangement links TRBV6-4 to TRBJ1-2, with a weak D call TRBD1 (6 bases). The CDR3 runs to 11 residues. Germline V gene lookup returns CDR1 MRHNA and CDR2 SNTAGT. The CDR3 region is CAHMGAYGYTF. The CDR3 DNA reads as TGCGCTCATATGGGGGCCTATGGCTACACCTTC.

The rearrangement links TRBV24-1 to TRBJ2-1; 7 bases align to TRBD1. The V gene end was trimmed by 10 bases and the J gene end by 4 bases; junction bases not matched to a gene: 6. The CDR3 contains 13 residues. Germline CDR1 reads KGHDR; CDR2 reads SFDVKD. CDR3 protein: CATGDSGYNEQFF. In DNA form, the CDR3 reads TGTGCCACAGGGGACAGTGGGTACAATGAGCAGTTCTTC.

Here the CDR3 DNA reads TGTGCCAGCAGTAGTCACAGGGGCTACACCTTC. Residues: CASSSHRGYTF. The rearrangement links TRBV25-1 to TRBJ1-2, with a possible D match to TRBD1 (5 bases). Trimming removed 5 bases from V and 8 bases from J, with 9 bases in between. The CDR3 is 11 residues long. The germline V gene has CDR1 MGHDK and CDR2 SYGVNS.

J is TRBJ2-4 and V is TRBV2, with TRBD1 matching over 12 bases. The CDR3 runs 12 residues. CDR1 and CDR2 from the germline V gene are SNHLY and FYNNEI. V lost 8 bases, J lost 8 bases, and 1 base stayed unmatched. This chain's CDR3 is CASRDRGHIQYF. The CDR3 DNA is TGTGCCAGCCGGGACAGGGGGCACATTCAGTACTTC.

The J gene is TRBJ2-5, the V gene TRBV18; weak D call: TRBD1 (5 bases). The CDR3 has 14 residues. V lost 6 bases and J 0 bases, leaving 11 bases between the germline ends. Germline V gives CDR1 KGHSH, CDR2 LQKENI. CDR3 loop: CASSYRQNQETQYF. DNA for the CDR3: TGTGCCAGCTCGTACAGACAGAACCAAGAGACCCAGTACTTC. Together with reference TRBV18 and TRBJ2-5, the CDR3 gives the full variable domain: NAGVMQNPRHLVRRRGQEARLRCSPMKGHSHVYWYRQLPEEGLKFMVYLQKENIIDESGMPKERFSAEFPKEGPSILRIQQVVRGDSAAYFCASSYRQNQETQYFGPGTRLLVL.

The chain recombines TRBV18 with TRBJ2-5, with D uncertain. V was cut by 2 bases and J by 7 bases, with 17 bases left in between. Germline CDR1 is KGHSH and CDR2 is LQKENI. The CDR3 contains 15 residues. The CDR3 DNA reads TGTGCCAGCTCACCAGTCCAGGCGATTGGTCGGACCCAGTACTTC. It is translated as CASSPVQAIGRTQYF.

This chain connects TRBV5-1 to TRBJ2-3; TRBD2 aligns across 12 bases. After removal of 4 bases from V and 4 bases from J, the junction contained 10 bases not matched to a gene. CDR1 is SGHRS, CDR2 YFSETQ, per germline. The CDR3 loop spans 17 amino acids. This CDR3 is CASSILPLAGGADTQYF. CDR3 coding DNA: TGCGCCAGCAGCATACTGCCACTAGCGGGGGGCGCAGATACGCAGTATTTT.

Of note for this clone: Germline and junction disagree at one end, which may indicate a read error. The chain carries TRBV6-2 or TRBV6-3 and TRBJ2-2; TRBD2 matches at 8 bases. The CDR3 contains 14 residues. Germline loops: CDR1 MNHEY, CDR2 SVGEGT. The chain's CDR3 is CAISLAGTTGELFF. The CDR3 DNA reads as TGTGCCATCAGTCTAGCGGGTACCACCGGGGAGCTGTTTTTT.

The chain couples TRBV19 to TRBJ1-1, with D possibly being TRBD1 (6 bases). Trimming stripped 5 bases from V and 0 bases from J, with 10 bases between. The CDR3 is 14 amino acids. Germline V gene lookup returns CDR1 LNHDA and CDR2 SQIVND (reference sequence). CDR3 DNA sequence: TGTGCCAGTAGTCAGGGGTTCATGAACACTGAAGCTTTCTTT. The encoded protein is CASSQGFMNTEAFF.

V usage is TRBV27 and J usage is TRBJ2-2; 12 nucleotides line up with TRBD2. Germline V gene data show CDR1 as MNHEY and CDR2 as SMNVEV (reference sequence). The CDR3 runs 18 residues. The junction had 3 bases not matched to a gene; V was cut back by 1 base and J by 0 bases. The CDR3 spells CASSLFASGRANTGELFF. The CDR3 DNA follows: TGTGCCAGCAGTTTATTTGCTAGCGGGAGGGCGAACACCGGGGAGCTGTTTTTT.

V is TRBV6-4 and J is TRBJ1-1, with no clear D. Germline V lookup: CDR1 MRHNA, CDR2 SNTAGT. V gave up 3 bases and J gave up 4 bases, with 15 bases separating them. CDR3 length equals 15 residues. The CDR3 DNA follows: TGTGCCAGCAGTGAGGTAGCTGGGCAGCGCACTGAAGCTTTCTTT. Its protein is CASSEVAGQRTEAFF.

Notes on this clone: One end of the junction is discordant with germline, which a read error may explain. The chain joins TRBV5-6 to TRBJ1-3, with 8 bases identical to TRBD1. This CDR3 has 15 amino acids. Per the germline V gene, CDR1 is SGHDT and CDR2 is YYEEEE. The CDR3 spells CASSLDRATGNTIYF. CDR3 nucleotides: TGTGCCAGCAGTTTGGACAGGGCGACCGGAAACACCATATATTTT. The full variable domain, in which reference TRBV5-6 and TRBJ1-3 provide the parts outside the CDR3, is DAGVTQSPTHLIKTRGQQVTLRCSPKSGHDTVSWYQQALGQGPQFIFQYYEEEERQRGNFPDRFSGHQFPNYSSELNVNALLLGDSALYLCASSLDRATGNTIYFGEGSWLTVV.

This clone was picked up one time. This chain links TRBV20-1 with TRBJ1-2, with D tentatively TRBD1 (5 bases). CDR3 length: 13 amino acids. Trimming cost V 3 bases and J 6 bases, with 14 bases left between them. Germline V lookup: CDR1 DFQATT, CDR2 SNEGSKA (reference sequence). The CDR3 DNA is TGCAGTGCTAGTCGCCCTGGGGGGAATGGCTACACCTTC. Protein sequence: CSASRPGGNGYTF.

The J gene is TRBJ2-7, the V gene TRBV5-5; D is tentatively TRBD1 or TRBD2 (5 bases each). The CDR3 has 14 amino acids. V was clipped by 5 bases and J by 0 bases, with 12 bases between them. Per germline, CDR1 SGHKS and CDR2 YYEKEE (reference sequence). This CDR3 is CASSRDPSSYEQYF. Here the CDR3 DNA reads TGTGCCAGCAGTCGGGACCCTAGCTCCTACGAGCAGTACTTC.

This chain joins TRBV2 and TRBJ2-5; D uncertain. V gave up 0 bases and J gave up 7 bases, with 9 bases separating them. CDR1 and CDR2 (germline): SNHLY, FYNNEI. The CDR3 totals 13 residues. As DNA, the CDR3 is TGTGCCAGCAGTGAAGCTGAGCCGGGGACCCAGTACTTC. As protein: CASSEAEPGTQYF.

The chain employs TRBV12-2 and TRBJ2-2; the table's D call TRBD1 went unverified against the DNA. TRBV12-2 is listed as a pseudogene. The CDR3 length is 17 residues. CDR3: CASRFRHRGINTGELFF. CDR3 in DNA: TGTGCAAGTCGCTTTAGGCACAGGGGGATTAACACCGGGGAGCTGTTTTTT.

V and J are TRBV29-1 and TRBJ1-5; TRBD1 matches 7 bases. Trimming cost V 2 bases and J 6 bases; bases outside gene matches: 4. CDR1 and CDR2 from the germline V gene are SQVTM and ANQGSEA. The CDR3 totals 13 residues. The CDR3 coding sequence is TGCAGCGTTGAAACAGGGGAAGGTCAGCCCCAGCATTTT. As protein: CSVETGEGQPQHF.

The V and J genes are TRBV2 and TRBJ2-7, with TRBD1 matching over 10 bases. The V gene's germline CDR1 is SNHLY and CDR2 FYNNEI. This CDR3 is built from 14 residues. The V gene end was trimmed by 7 bases and the J gene end by 3 bases; junction bases not matched to a gene: 6. DNA for the CDR3: TGTGCCAGCATTAGGGACAGGGGAGACTACGAGCAGTACTTC. Encoded protein: CASIRDRGDYEQYF.

This clone has only one observation. The chain links TRBV6-5 to TRBJ1-5, with D possibly being TRBD1 (5 bases). The CDR3 contains 13 residues. V was trimmed by 4 bases and J by 4 bases, leaving 8 bases between them. Germline lookup yields CDR1 MNHEY and CDR2 SVGAGI. CDR3 sequence: CASSSEGNQPQHF. The CDR3 DNA reads TGTGCCAGCAGTTCAGAGGGGAATCAGCCCCAGCATTTT.

Only one count was recorded for this clone. V gene TRBV29-1 combines with J gene TRBJ2-5; 9 nucleotides match TRBD2. CDR3 size: 16 residues. CDR1 and CDR2 (germline): SQVTM, ANQGSEA. V lost 0 bases, J lost 4 bases, and 9 bases stayed unmatched. The CDR3 DNA reads TGCAGCGTTGAAGATTGGGACTTGGGACTAGCAGAGACCCAGTACTTC. This codes for CSVEDWDLGLAETQYF.

The rearrangement links TRBV6-1 to TRBJ1-4; TRBD1 is a possible D gene (5 bases). Germline-derived CDR1 and CDR2 are MNHNS and SASEGT. This CDR3 has 16 residues. The V end was cut by 2 bases, the J end by 7 bases, with 17 bases between. The CDR3 spells CASSEWVGGDGEKLFF. The CDR3 DNA sequence: TGTGCCAGCAGTGAATGGGTTGGGGGGGACGGTGAAAAACTGTTTTTT.

This clone was counted a few times. The rearrangement links TRBV11-2 to TRBJ2-2; D is unresolved. The CDR3 is 12 amino acids. V lost 5 bases to trimming and J lost 7 bases, with 8 bases between them. The V gene's germline CDR1 is SGHAT and CDR2 FQNNGV. CDR3 residues: CASSARVGELFF. The DNA of the CDR3 is TGTGCCAGCAGCGCCCGGGTCGGGGAGCTGTTTTTT.

This chain links TRBV6-5 with TRBJ1-2; D is undetermined. Deletions cut 2 bases from V and 8 bases from J, with 15 bases between. The V gene's germline CDR1 is MNHEY and CDR2 SVGAGI. The CDR3 spans 14 residues. The CDR3 is CASSYDIFFGGYTF. The CDR3 coding sequence is TGTGCCAGCAGTTACGACATTTTCTTTGGCGGCTACACCTTC.

V and J are TRBV4-1 and TRBJ1-5; tentative D call: TRBD1 (5 bases). The CDR3 sequence is 15 residues long. Germline loops: CDR1 MGHRA, CDR2 YSYEKL. Trimming took 4 bases from V and 3 from J, leaving 13 bases between them. The CDR3 loop is CASSLSGGDNQPQHF. The DNA for the CDR3 is TGCGCCAGCAGCCTAAGTGGAGGGGACAATCAGCCCCAGCATTTT.

The rearrangement links TRBV5-6 to TRBJ2-5; no firm D call. The CDR3 length is 13 residues. Per the germline V gene, CDR1 is SGHDT and CDR2 is YYEEEE. V was cut by 0 bases and J by 5 bases, with 8 bases left in between. In DNA, the CDR3 is TGTGCCAGCAGCTTGGGAACTGGGGAGACCCAGTACTTC. Protein product: CASSLGTGETQYF.

The genes are TRBV9 and TRBJ1-2, with a tentative D call TRBD1 (6 bases). The CDR3 consists of 14 residues. CDR1 and CDR2 from the germline V gene are SGDLS and YYNGEE. V gave up 4 bases and J gave up 3 bases, with 13 bases separating them. In nucleotides, the CDR3 is TGTGCCAGCAGCCCAGATCAGGGGTACTATGGCTACACCTTC. Translation: CASSPDQGYYGYTF.

The J gene is TRBJ1-2, the V gene TRBV10-1; possible D gene TRBD1, 5 bases. Germline lookup yields CDR1 WNHNN and CDR2 SYGVQD (reference sequence). V was clipped by 10 bases and J by 2 bases, with 17 bases between them. The CDR3 is made up of 14 amino acids. The CDR3 spells CAKPTWGQNYGYTF. The CDR3, as DNA: TGCGCCAAACCCACCTGGGGCCAGAACTATGGCTACACCTTC.

The chain employs TRBV2 and TRBJ1-2; 8 nucleotides line up with TRBD1. This CDR3 spans 14 amino acids. J was trimmed by 5 bases and V by 8 bases; bases with no gene match: 10. Germline CDR1 reads SNHLY; CDR2 reads FYNNEI. CDR3 protein: CASLFGQGRYGYTF. CDR3 coding DNA: TGTGCCAGCCTTTTCGGACAGGGAAGGTATGGCTACACCTTC. The entire variable domain, with the rest obtained from reference TRBV2 and TRBJ1-2, is as follows: EPEVTQTPSHQVTQMGQEVILRCVPISNHLYFYWYRQILGQKVEFLVSFYNNEISEKSEIFDDQFSVERPDGSNFTLKIRSTKLEDSAMYFCASLFGQGRYGYTFGSGTRLTVV.

V gene TRBV7-9 combines with J gene TRBJ1-5; D is perhaps TRBD1 (5 bases). The CDR3 runs to 16 residues. CDR1 SEHNR and CDR2 FQNEAQ come from the germline V gene (reference sequence). Trimming cost V 3 bases and J 6 bases, with 18 bases left between them. CDR3 residues: CASSFSRDGRTQPQHF. Written as DNA, the CDR3 is TGTGCCAGCAGCTTTAGCCGGGACGGACGTACTCAGCCCCAGCATTTT. The full variable domain, with the rest looked up from reference TRBV7-9 and TRBJ1-5, is DTGVSQNPRHKITKRGQNVTFRCDPISEHNRLYWYRQTLGQGPEFLTYFQNEAQLEKSRLLSDRFSAERPKGSFSTLEIQRTEQGDSAMYLCASSFSRDGRTQPQHFGDGTRLSIL.